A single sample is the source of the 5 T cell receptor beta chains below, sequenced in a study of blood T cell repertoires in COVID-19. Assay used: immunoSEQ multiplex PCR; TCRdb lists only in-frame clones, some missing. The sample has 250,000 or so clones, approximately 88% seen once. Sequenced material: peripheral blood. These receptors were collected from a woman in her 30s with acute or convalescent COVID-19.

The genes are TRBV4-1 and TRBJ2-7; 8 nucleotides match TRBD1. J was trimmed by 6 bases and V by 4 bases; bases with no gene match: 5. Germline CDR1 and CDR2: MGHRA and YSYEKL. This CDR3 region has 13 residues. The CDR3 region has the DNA TGCGCCAGCAGCCTACAGGGGGGTCCCGAGCAGTACTTC. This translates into CASSLQGGPEQYF.

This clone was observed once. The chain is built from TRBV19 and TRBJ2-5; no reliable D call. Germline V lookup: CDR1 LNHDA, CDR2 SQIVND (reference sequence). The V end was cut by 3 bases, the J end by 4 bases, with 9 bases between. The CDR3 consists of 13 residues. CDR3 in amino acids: CASSISVSETQYF. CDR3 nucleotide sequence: TGTGCCAGTAGTATCTCGGTGTCAGAGACCCAGTACTTC.

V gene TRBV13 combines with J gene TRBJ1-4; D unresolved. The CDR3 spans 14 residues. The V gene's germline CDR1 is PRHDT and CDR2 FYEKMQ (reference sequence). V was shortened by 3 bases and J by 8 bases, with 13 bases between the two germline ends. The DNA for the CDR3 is TGTGCCAGCAGCTTTGAAGCTTTCGGGGAAAAACTGTTTTTT. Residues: CASSFEAFGEKLFF.

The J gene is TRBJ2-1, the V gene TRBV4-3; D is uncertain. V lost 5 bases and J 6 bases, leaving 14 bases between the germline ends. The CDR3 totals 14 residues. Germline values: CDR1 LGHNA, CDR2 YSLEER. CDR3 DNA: TGCGCCAGCAGCGAGGCCGGCCAAAGCAATGAGCAGTTCTTC. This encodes CASSEAGQSNEQFF.

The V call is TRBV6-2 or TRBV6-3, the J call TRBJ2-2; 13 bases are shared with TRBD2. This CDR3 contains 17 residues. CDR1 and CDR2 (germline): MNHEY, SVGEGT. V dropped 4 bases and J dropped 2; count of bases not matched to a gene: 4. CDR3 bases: TGTGCCAGCAGTTCCCAGGGACTAGCGGGAAACACCGGGGAGCTGTTTTTT. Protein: CASSSQGLAGNTGELFF.